The 17 T cell receptor beta chains given below trace back to one sample, sequenced in a study of early T cells in non-severe SARS-CoV-2 infection. TCRdb re-called the 5' RACE reads with MiXCR, one entry per CDR3 protein. Of 55,000 to 70,000 distinct CDR3 sequences listed, roughly 12% are singletons. Source material: whole blood. These receptors all come from an adult who was a healthcare worker with PCR-confirmed SARS-CoV-2 infection or an uninfected control (not recorded which).

This clonotype was detected many times. V is TRBV27 and J is TRBJ1-2; TRBD1 matches 7 bases. Germline V gene sequence: CDR1 MNHEY, CDR2 SMNVEV (reference sequence). The CDR3 is made up of 14 amino acids. Trimming at V came to 6 bases and at J to 5 bases, leaving 9 bases not matched to a gene. The CDR3 sequence: CASRPTGAGYGYTF. The CDR3 DNA is TGTGCCAGCAGACCAACAGGGGCTGGGTATGGCTACACCTTC.

The chain recombines TRBV20-1 with TRBJ2-7; 7 bases fit TRBD1. V dropped 5 bases and J dropped 4; count of bases not matched to a gene: 11. The germline CDR1 and CDR2 sequences are DFQATT and SNEGSKA (reference sequence). This CDR3 has 14 residues. The CDR3 DNA follows: TGCAGTGCTGGCCCCAAGGGGGCATATTACGAGCAGTACTTC. Its protein product is CSAGPKGAYYEQYF.

This clonotype was counted at least ten times. The genes are TRBV5-4 and TRBJ2-1; 11 bases agree with TRBD2. The germline V gene has CDR1 SGHNT and CDR2 YYREEE (reference sequence). The CDR3 consists of 17 residues. V was pared by 4 bases and J by 10 bases, with 16 bases of the junction left unmatched. The CDR3 reads CASSPQSGTSGPQEQFF. CDR3 DNA sequence: TGTGCCAGCAGCCCGCAGTCCGGGACTAGCGGACCACAGGAGCAGTTCTTC.

This clonotype appeared many times. The chain has TRBV3-1 and TRBJ2-7, with unresolved D. V was cut by 4 bases and J by 5 bases, with 18 bases left in between. This CDR3 spans 15 amino acids. CDR1 and CDR2 (germline): LGHDT, YNNKEL (reference sequence). The CDR3 here is CASSPWSHVSNEQYF. The CDR3 DNA sequence: TGTGCCAGCAGCCCCTGGTCACATGTTTCGAACGAGCAGTACTTC.

The rearrangement joins TRBV30 to TRBJ1-5, with D possibly matching TRBD1 (5 bases). The CDR3 consists of 13 residues. Germline-derived CDR1 and CDR2 are GTSNPN and SVGIG (reference sequence). V lost 1 base and J lost 2, with 6 bases in between. The CDR3 loop reads CAWSGGGNQPQHF. DNA of the CDR3: TGTGCCTGGAGTGGAGGGGGCAATCAGCCCCAGCATTTT.

This clonotype was counted ten times or more. The genes are TRBV30 and TRBJ1-2; 10 bases align to TRBD1. Germline V lookup: CDR1 GTSNPN, CDR2 SVGIG (reference sequence). The V and J ends lost 1 base and 5 bases, in that order; junction bases with no gene match: 1. The CDR3 is 13 residues long. The CDR3 is CAWSAGQGYGYTF. The CDR3 coding sequence is TGTGCCTGGAGTGCGGGACAGGGGTATGGCTACACCTTC.

This clonotype was recorded at least ten times. The J gene is TRBJ2-3, the V gene TRBV23-1; D is unresolved. TRBV23-1 is recorded as an ORF, its role being uncertain. This CDR3 contains 15 residues. V lost 2 bases and J 0 bases, leaving 9 bases between the germline ends. The CDR3 loop is CASSQIHGSTDTQYF. The CDR3 DNA is TGCGCCAGCAGTCAAATCCACGGGAGCACAGATACGCAGTATTTT.

The V call is TRBV5-6, the J call TRBJ1-2; D gene ambiguous. The length of the CDR3 is 16 residues. Germline lookup yields CDR1 SGHDT and CDR2 YYEEEE. V was clipped by 4 bases and J by 0 bases, with 16 bases between them. The CDR3 sequence: CASSEGFGGANYGYTF. The CDR3 region has the DNA TGTGCCAGCAGCGAGGGATTCGGCGGGGCTAACTATGGCTACACCTTC.

This clonotype was picked up a small number of times. This chain connects TRBV3-1 to TRBJ1-1, with D possibly matching TRBD1 (6 bases). The V gene's germline CDR1 is LGHDT and CDR2 YNNKEL (reference sequence). The CDR3 consists of 13 residues. V was clipped by 1 base and J by 6 bases, with 9 bases between them. The CDR3 bases are TGTGCCAGCAGCCAAGGACAGGCGGCTGAAGCTTTCTTT. The encoded protein is CASSQGQAAEAFF.

The rearrangement joins TRBV25-1 to TRBJ2-7, with unresolved D. Trimming stripped 4 bases from V and 4 bases from J, with 8 bases between. Germline lookup yields CDR1 MGHDK and CDR2 SYGVNS. The CDR3 covers 12 residues. CDR3 nucleotides: TGTGCCAGCAGTGGGTTTACGTACGAGCAGTACTTC. Translated, it gives CASSGFTYEQYF.

This clonotype was seen a handful of times. The V call is TRBV7-3, the J call TRBJ2-3; D call uncertain. CDR3 length: 13 residues. V was shortened by 1 base and J by 4 bases, with 6 bases between the two germline ends. Germline values: CDR1 SGHTA, CDR2 FQGTGA. CDR3 in DNA: TGTGCCAGCAGCTTAAACTCCGCAGATACGCAGTATTTT. It codes for CASSLNSADTQYF.

The CDR3 is CASREGHLYEQYF. In DNA, the CDR3 is TGTGCCAGCAGAGAAGGACATCTCTACGAGCAGTACTTC. This rearrangement joins TRBV12-3 or TRBV12-4 to TRBJ2-7, with D possibly being TRBD1 (5 bases). This CDR3 spans 13 amino acids. V was shortened by 6 bases and J by 3 bases, with 12 bases between the two germline ends.

The chain carries TRBV3-1 and TRBJ2-4; TRBD2 matches 9 bases. The V gene's germline CDR1 is LGHDT and CDR2 YNNKEL (reference sequence). With V trimmed by 4 bases and J by 8 bases, 9 bases remained unmatched. This CDR3 has 15 residues. The CDR3 DNA reads TGTGCCAGCAGCCCTCTCCTGCAGCGGGGGGACATTCAGTACTTC. Protein sequence: CASSPLLQRGDIQYF.

The table lists this clonotype with many counts. The chain employs TRBV20-1 and TRBJ2-1; the match to TRBD2 covers 10 bases. The CDR3 sequence is 17 residues long. Germline V lookup: CDR1 DFQATT, CDR2 SNEGSKA (reference sequence). The V gene end was trimmed by 3 bases and the J gene end by 4 bases; junction bases not matched to a gene: 12. CDR3 region: CSARFGPTSGEYNEQFF. CDR3 DNA sequence: TGCAGTGCTAGGTTCGGTCCAACTAGCGGGGAATACAATGAGCAGTTCTTC.

This clonotype has ten or more counts. This chain uses TRBV6-2 or TRBV6-3 with TRBJ2-1, with D tentatively TRBD1 (7 bases). The germline V gene has CDR1 MNHEY and CDR2 SVGEGT. The V and J ends lost 6 bases and 8 bases respectively, with 14 bases between them. The CDR3 loop spans 13 amino acids. CDR3 protein: CASRPGGQDEQFF. In DNA, the CDR3 is TGTGCCAGCAGACCAGGGGGGCAGGATGAGCAGTTCTTC.

The chain combines TRBV12-3 or TRBV12-4 with TRBJ2-3; 9 nucleotides align to TRBD2. Unmatched junction bases numbered 7, after V lost 3 bases and J lost 6 bases. The CDR3 consists of 15 residues. The CDR3 DNA sequence: TGTGCCAGCAGTTTTTTAGCGGGGGCTATTGATACGCAGTATTTT. Translation gives CASSFLAGAIDTQYF.

This clonotype was seen a few times. The chain is built from TRBV20-1 and TRBJ2-3; no reliable D call. Germline assignment: CDR1 DFQATT and CDR2 SNEGSKA (reference sequence). This CDR3 contains 13 residues. The V end lost 1 base, the J end lost 5 bases, and 10 bases lay between the germline ends. The CDR3 sequence is CSARASRLDTQYF. CDR3 in DNA: TGCAGTGCTAGAGCGTCCCGGTTAGATACGCAGTATTTT.